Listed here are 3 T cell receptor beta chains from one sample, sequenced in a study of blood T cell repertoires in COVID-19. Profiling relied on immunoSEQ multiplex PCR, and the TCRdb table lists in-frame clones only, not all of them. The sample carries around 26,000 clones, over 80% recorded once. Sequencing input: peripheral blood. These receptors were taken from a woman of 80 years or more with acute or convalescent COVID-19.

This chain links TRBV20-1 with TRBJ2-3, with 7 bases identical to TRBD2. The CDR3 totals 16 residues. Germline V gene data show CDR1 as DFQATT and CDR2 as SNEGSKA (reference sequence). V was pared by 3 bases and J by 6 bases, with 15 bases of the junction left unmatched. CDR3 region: CSASEEGGTGSDTQYF. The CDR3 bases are TGCAGTGCTAGTGAGGAGGGAGGGACGGGATCTGATACGCAGTATTTT.

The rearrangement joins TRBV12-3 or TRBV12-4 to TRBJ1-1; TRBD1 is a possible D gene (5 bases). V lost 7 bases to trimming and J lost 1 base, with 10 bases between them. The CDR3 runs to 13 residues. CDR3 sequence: CASTDSENTEAFF. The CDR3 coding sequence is TGTGCCAGCACCGACAGCGAGAACACTGAAGCTTTCTTT.

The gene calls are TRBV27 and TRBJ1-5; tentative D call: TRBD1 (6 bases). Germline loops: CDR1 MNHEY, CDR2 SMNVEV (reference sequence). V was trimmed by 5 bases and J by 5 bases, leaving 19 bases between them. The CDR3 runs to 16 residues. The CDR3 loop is CASSQGGSSLYQPQHF. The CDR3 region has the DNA TGTGCCAGCAGTCAAGGGGGATCGTCTCTCTATCAGCCCCAGCATTTT.